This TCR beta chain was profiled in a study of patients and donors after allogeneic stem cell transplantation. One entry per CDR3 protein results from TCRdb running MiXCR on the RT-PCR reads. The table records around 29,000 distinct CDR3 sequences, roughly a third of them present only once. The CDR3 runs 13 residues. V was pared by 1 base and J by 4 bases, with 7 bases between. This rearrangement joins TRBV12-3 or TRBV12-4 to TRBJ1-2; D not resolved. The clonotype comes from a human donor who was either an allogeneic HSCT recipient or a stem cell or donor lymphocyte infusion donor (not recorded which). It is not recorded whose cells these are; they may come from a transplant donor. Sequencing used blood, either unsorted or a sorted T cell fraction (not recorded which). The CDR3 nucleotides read TGTGCCAGCAGTTTAGATACGATCTATGGCTACACCTTC. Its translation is CASSLDTIYGYTF.